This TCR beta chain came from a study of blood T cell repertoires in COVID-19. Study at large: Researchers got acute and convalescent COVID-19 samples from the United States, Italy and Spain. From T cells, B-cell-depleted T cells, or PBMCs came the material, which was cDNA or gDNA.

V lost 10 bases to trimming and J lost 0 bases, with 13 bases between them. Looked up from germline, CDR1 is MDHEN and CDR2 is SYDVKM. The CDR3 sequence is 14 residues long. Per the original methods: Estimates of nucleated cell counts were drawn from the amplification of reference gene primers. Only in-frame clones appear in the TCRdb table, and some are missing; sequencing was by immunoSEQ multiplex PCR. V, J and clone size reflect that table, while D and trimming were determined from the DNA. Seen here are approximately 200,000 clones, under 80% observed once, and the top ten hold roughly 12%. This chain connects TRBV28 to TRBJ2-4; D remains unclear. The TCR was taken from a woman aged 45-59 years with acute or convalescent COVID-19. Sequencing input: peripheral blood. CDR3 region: CATSFSLAKNIQYF. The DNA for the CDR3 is TGTGCCACCTCCTTTTCTTTAGCCAAAAACATTCAGTACTTC.